This T cell receptor (beta chain) was identified in a study of cytomegalovirus exposure and HLA in healthy donors. In the study overall: Caucasian-associated ancestry cluster membership applied to under 85% of approximately 420 genotyped donors.

Study outcomes and limitations: Upon later analysis, HLA-associated TCR beta chains proved more clonally expanded than other, equally common chains. DRB1 showed the most TCR associations and HLA-C the fewest in a later analysis, as rates varied by HLA locus.

The study ran its PCR with 60 Vbeta and 13 Jbeta primers. Clones were read by immunoSEQ multiplex PCR, and TCRdb kept only the in-frame ones, dropping some. The sample consists of some 130,000 clones, about three quarters of them appearing once. As for this clone: No antigen is known for it.

Germline trimming cut 2 bases from V and 6 bases from J; bases unmatched to any gene: 1. The germline gives CDR1 SGDLS, CDR2 YYNGEE. This CDR3 is built from 14 residues. It was healthy bone marrow donors who served as donors. The V and J genes are TRBV9 and TRBJ2-1, with 11 positions matching TRBD2. The sample was PBMCs. This receptor was obtained from a male donor in good health and CMV-seropositive. CDR3 sequence (DNA): TGTGCCAGCAGCGTCGGGACTAGCGGCAATGAGCAGTTCTTC. Its translation is CASSVGTSGNEQFF.